The 27 T cell receptor beta chains given below trace back to one sample, sequenced in a study of cytomegalovirus exposure and HLA in healthy donors. Profiling relied on immunoSEQ multiplex PCR, and the TCRdb table lists in-frame clones only, not all of them. The table records more than 250,000 clones, around 90% of them present only once. The specimen sequenced was PBMCs. All receptors come from a woman aged 25-40 years in good health and CMV-seropositive.

V is TRBV18 and J is TRBJ1-1; maybe TRBD1 (5 bases). V lost 2 bases to trimming and J lost 7 bases, with 11 bases between them. Germline V gives CDR1 KGHSH, CDR2 LQKENI. This CDR3 contains 13 residues. The CDR3 reads CASSPGRANEAFF. CDR3 nucleotide sequence: TGTGCCAGCTCACCAGGCAGGGCGAATGAAGCTTTCTTT.

This chain joins TRBV5-1 and TRBJ2-1, with 7 bases lining up with TRBD1. The CDR3 has 15 amino acids. Losses at the gene ends were 4 bases for V and 7 bases for J; bases not matched to a gene: 11. CDR1 and CDR2 (germline): SGHRS, YFSETQ. Here the CDR3 DNA reads TGCGCCAGCAGCACCCGACAGGGAGTAGGAAATGAGCAGTTCTTC. Its protein product is CASSTRQGVGNEQFF.

Concerning this clone: The sample contains more than one DNA sequence encoding this CDR3. This chain connects TRBV4-1 to TRBJ2-1; 10 bases line up with TRBD2. This CDR3 is built from 16 residues. Trimming cost V 0 bases and J 3 bases; bases outside gene matches: 2. Germline V CDR1 and CDR2: MGHRA, YSYEKL. In DNA, the CDR3 is TGCGCCAGCAGCCAAGAATTAGCGGGAGGCTACAATGAGCAGTTCTTC. It encodes CASSQELAGGYNEQFF.

CDR3 nucleotides: TGTGCCTGGGCAAGCGCCTACGAGCAGTACTTC. Translation gives CAWASAYEQYF. J is TRBJ2-7 and V is TRBV30, with D unclear. CDR1 is GTSNPN, CDR2 SVGIG, per germline (reference sequence). The CDR3 consists of 11 residues. V was trimmed by 5 bases and J by 2 bases, leaving 7 bases between them.

The genes are TRBV13 and TRBJ1-4, with a weak D call TRBD1 (5 bases). Trimming took off 2 bases at V and 5 bases at J, with 15 bases between the two ends. In germline, CDR1 is PRHDT, CDR2 FYEKMQ (reference sequence). The length of the CDR3 is 16 residues. CDR3 residues: CASSLRVSGENEKLFF. DNA of the CDR3: TGTGCCAGCAGCTTACGGGTATCGGGGGAGAATGAAAAACTGTTTTTT.

This clone was seen only once. The V gene is TRBV11-2, the J gene TRBJ2-1; D possibly corresponds to TRBD2 (5 bases). The V end was cut by 1 base, the J end by 8 bases, with 15 bases between. The CDR3 runs to 15 residues. Looked up from germline, CDR1 is SGHAT and CDR2 is FQNNGV. The CDR3 DNA reads TGTGCCAGCAGCTTAGGGACGGGAATTGGGTATGAGCAGTTCTTC. This codes for CASSLGTGIGYEQFF.

V usage is TRBV9 and J usage is TRBJ2-7; the match to TRBD1 covers 9 bases. CDR3 length equals 15 residues. The V segment lost 1 base and the J segment 3 bases; nucleotides outside the gene matches: 5. Looked up from germline, CDR1 is SGDLS and CDR2 is YYNGEE. In DNA form, the CDR3 reads TGTGCCAGCAGCGTAACAGGACAGGGGAACTACGAGCAGTACTTC. This translates into CASSVTGQGNYEQYF.

This sequence joins TRBV19 and TRBJ2-1, with a possible D match to TRBD2 (7 bases). V gave up 7 bases and J gave up 4 bases, with 14 bases separating them. The CDR3 is made up of 14 amino acids. From germline, CDR1 is LNHDA and CDR2 SQIVND (reference sequence). CDR3 residues: CASTPGGPYNEQFF. CDR3 bases: TGTGCCAGTACCCCCGGGGGGCCGTACAATGAGCAGTTCTTC.

The gene calls are TRBV5-1 and TRBJ2-1, with D possibly TRBD1 on 6 matching bases. Per the germline V gene, CDR1 is SGHRS and CDR2 is YFSETQ. This CDR3 is 13 amino acids long. V dropped 6 bases and J dropped 7 bases, with 14 bases sitting between them. CDR3 in DNA: TGCGCCAGCACCCCGGACAGCCTTAATGAGCAGTTCTTC. This translates into CASTPDSLNEQFF.

The genes are TRBV29-1 and TRBJ1-5; the D is unclear. V was trimmed by 2 bases and J by 0 bases, leaving 8 bases between them. The germline V gene encodes CDR1 SQVTM and CDR2 ANQGSEA. The CDR3 totals 14 residues. CDR3: CSVERPYSNQPQHF. The CDR3 DNA is TGCAGCGTTGAACGTCCTTATAGCAATCAGCCCCAGCATTTT.

This clone was seen a single time. This sample also contains other DNA sequences that code for the same CDR3. This chain joins TRBV9 and TRBJ2-7; D call uncertain. The ends were cut back, 0 bases at V and 1 base at J, with 5 bases in the middle. The CDR3 spans 13 residues. Germline V gene sequence: CDR1 SGDLS, CDR2 YYNGEE. The CDR3 protein is CASSVESSYEQYF. The CDR3 DNA sequence: TGTGCCAGCAGCGTAGAATCATCCTACGAGCAGTACTTC.

The rearrangement uses TRBV4-3 and TRBJ2-7, with D possibly being TRBD2 (6 bases). Trimming took off 4 bases at V and 5 bases at J, with 15 bases between the two ends. CDR1 is LGHNA and CDR2 is YSLEER in the germline V gene. The CDR3 runs 14 residues. The CDR3 coding sequence is TGCGCCAGCAGCCTCGCGGCGGGGTTCGACGAGCAGTACTTC. Its protein product is CASSLAAGFDEQYF.

The V gene is TRBV27, the J gene TRBJ2-7; TRBD2 might be the D (6 bases). CDR1 is MNHEY, CDR2 SMNVEV, per germline (reference sequence). The CDR3 runs 15 residues. V shed 5 bases and J shed 5 bases, with 19 bases lying between them. The CDR3 spells CASSVLTSSSNEQYF. In nucleotides, the CDR3 is TGTGCCAGCAGTGTCCTGACTAGTTCCAGCAACGAGCAGTACTTC.

This rearrangement joins TRBV4-2 to TRBJ2-1; D gene unclear. Germline V gives CDR1 LGHNA, CDR2 YNFKEQ. The CDR3 totals 12 residues. Trimming shortened V by 0 bases and J by 6 bases, and 3 bases separated the two germline ends. The CDR3 DNA sequence: TGTGCCAGCAGCCAAGAGACCAATGAGCAGTTCTTC. Residues: CASSQETNEQFF.

In its sample, this clone was seen many times. J is TRBJ2-1 and V is TRBV2; 8 bases fit TRBD2. Germline V gene lookup returns CDR1 SNHLY and CDR2 FYNNEI. Trimming took 7 bases from V and 7 from J; bases not matched to a gene: 9. The CDR3 consists of 14 residues. DNA of the CDR3: TGTGCCAGCACTTACCGGGGGGGCTTAAATGAGCAGTTCTTC. As protein: CASTYRGGLNEQFF.

The chain combines TRBV30 with TRBJ1-1; 11 bases agree with TRBD1. V dropped 2 bases and J dropped 4; count of bases not matched to a gene: 3. The CDR3 sequence is 14 residues long. Per germline, CDR1 GTSNPN and CDR2 SVGIG (reference sequence). The CDR3 spells CAWSPGTGGTEAFF. In DNA, the CDR3 is TGTGCCTGGAGTCCCGGGACAGGGGGCACTGAAGCTTTCTTT.

The genes are TRBV25-1 and TRBJ2-7; D unclear. CDR3 length: 14 amino acids. Germline V CDR1 and CDR2: MGHDK, SYGVNS. Trimming cost V 2 bases and J 7 bases, with 15 bases left between them. CDR3 residues: CASSEPLGRREQYF. The CDR3 coding sequence is TGTGCCAGCAGTGAACCCCTGGGTCGCAGAGAGCAGTACTTC.

This clone was found once. The V call is TRBV6-1, the J call TRBJ2-1; 14 bases fit TRBD2. CDR1 and CDR2 (germline): MNHNS, SASEGT. This CDR3 contains 15 residues. V lost 3 bases and J lost 9; bases outside the gene matches: 4. The CDR3 loop is CASSEGLAGAGEQFF. CDR3 DNA sequence: TGTGCCAGCAGTGAGGGACTAGCGGGGGCAGGTGAGCAGTTCTTC.

The rearrangement joins TRBV5-1 to TRBJ2-7; D gene ambiguous. V was shortened by 1 base and J by 0 bases, with 8 bases between the two germline ends. Germline V gives CDR1 SGHRS, CDR2 YFSETQ. This CDR3 contains 14 residues. In DNA form, the CDR3 reads TGCGCCAGCAGCTTGAGGCATAGCTCCTACGAGCAGTACTTC. Its protein is CASSLRHSSYEQYF.

This rearrangement joins TRBV25-1 to TRBJ1-1; D call uncertain. In germline, CDR1 is MGHDK, CDR2 SYGVNS. V gave up 6 bases and J gave up 0 bases, with 8 bases separating them. The CDR3 runs 13 residues. The DNA for the CDR3 is TGTGCCAGCAGGAAGAAGCTGAACACTGAAGCTTTCTTT. Translation gives CASRKKLNTEAFF. Using reference TRBV25-1 and TRBJ1-1 for the parts outside the CDR3, the full variable domain is EADIYQTPRYLVIGTGKKITLECSQTMGHDKMYWYQQDPGMELHLIHYSYGVNSTEKGDLSSESTVSRIRTEHFPLTLESARPSHTSQYLCASRKKLNTEAFFGQGTRLTVV.

The genes are TRBV9 and TRBJ2-7; 8 bases fit TRBD1. This CDR3 spans 16 amino acids. The trim removed 3 bases at V and 2 bases at J, leaving 10 bases unmatched. Germline assignment: CDR1 SGDLS and CDR2 YYNGEE. CDR3 in amino acids: CASSENRDRTTYEQYF. CDR3 sequence (DNA): TGTGCCAGCAGCGAGAACCGGGACAGGACAACCTACGAGCAGTACTTC.

The chain has TRBV2 and TRBJ2-2, with a tentative D call TRBD1 (6 bases). In germline, CDR1 is SNHLY, CDR2 FYNNEI. The CDR3 sequence is 17 residues long. Trimming cost V 6 bases and J 0 bases, with 17 bases left between them. This chain's CDR3 is CASSLTGSVANTGELFF. Here the CDR3 DNA reads TGTGCCAGCAGCCTGACAGGTTCAGTCGCGAACACCGGGGAGCTGTTTTTT.

As DNA, the CDR3 is TGCGCCAGCAGCCACCTAGACAGGGCGAACACTGAAGCTTTCTTT. Amino acid sequence: CASSHLDRANTEAFF. The rearrangement uses TRBV4-3 and TRBJ1-1; 7 bases are shared with TRBD1. The CDR3 runs to 15 residues. V lost 3 bases and J lost 1; bases outside the gene matches: 5. Germline CDR1 is LGHNA and CDR2 is YSLEER.

The chain combines TRBV30 with TRBJ1-1; D might be TRBD1 (5 bases). The CDR3 totals 13 residues. The germline V gene encodes CDR1 GTSNPN and CDR2 SVGIG (reference sequence). V was shortened by 0 bases and J by 7 bases, with 12 bases between the two germline ends. CDR3: CAWSVGDGREAFF. CDR3 sequence (DNA): TGTGCCTGGAGTGTGGGGGACGGTCGTGAAGCTTTCTTT.

This clone was detected only a few times. This chain joins TRBV7-9 and TRBJ1-2; D perhaps matches TRBD1 (5 bases). Germline V CDR1 and CDR2: SEHNR, FQNEAQ (reference sequence). CDR3 length equals 16 residues. V was clipped by 6 bases and J by 4 bases, with 21 bases between them. The chain's CDR3 is CASRHIRVPISYGYTF. The DNA for the CDR3 is TGTGCCAGCAGACACATCAGGGTACCGATTTCCTATGGCTACACCTTC.

This chain connects TRBV19 to TRBJ2-1; TRBD2 matches 11 bases. The CDR3 is made up of 14 amino acids. With V trimmed by 4 bases and J by 6 bases, 2 bases remained unmatched. Germline lookup yields CDR1 LNHDA and CDR2 SQIVND (reference sequence). CDR3 residues: CASSTSGGFNEQFF. In nucleotides, the CDR3 is TGTGCCAGTAGTACTAGCGGGGGGTTCAATGAGCAGTTCTTC.

The chain links TRBV7-2 to TRBJ2-7, with 12 bases fitting TRBD2. This CDR3 is 15 amino acids long. CDR1 and CDR2 (germline): SGHTA, FQGNSA. V was clipped by 5 bases and J by 7 bases; unmatched bases: 9. The DNA of the CDR3 is TGTGCCAGCAGCGCGACTAGCGGGAGACGGGGAGAGCAGTACTTC. It encodes CASSATSGRRGEQYF.